These 26 T cell receptor beta chains came from one sample sequenced in a study of OX40 agonist ivuxolimab in advanced cancers. The protocol was immunoSEQ multiplex PCR, while the TCRdb copy is restricted to in-frame clones and leaves out a portion. The table lists 55,000 to 75,000 clones, 85% to 90% of them singletons. Material: CD4+ or CD8+ T cells sorted from blood, obtained in a trial of the OX40 agonist ivuxolimab. These receptor sequences come from an adult with an advanced solid tumor such as melanoma, head and neck, liver or kidney cancer.

The chain is built from TRBV6-6 and TRBJ1-1; D call uncertain. The CDR3 runs 13 residues. Germline lookup yields CDR1 MNHNY and CDR2 SVGAGI (reference sequence). V lost 2 bases to trimming and J lost 3 bases, with 7 bases between them. The DNA for the CDR3 is TGTGCCAGCAGTTACCTGGGAGACACTGAAGCTTTCTTT. It yields the protein CASSYLGDTEAFF.

The chain employs TRBV7-2 and TRBJ2-1; maybe TRBD1 (5 bases). There are 13 residues in the CDR3. V lost 6 bases and J 4 bases, leaving 10 bases between the germline ends. Germline V gene data show CDR1 as SGHTA and CDR2 as FQGNSA. The CDR3 region has the DNA TGTGCCAGCAGTCCTGACAGATACAATGAGCAGTTCTTC. Protein product: CASSPDRYNEQFF. Supplemented by reference TRBV7-2 and TRBJ2-1, the full variable domain reads GAGVSQSPSNKVTEKGKDVELRCDPISGHTALYWYRQSLGQGLEFLIYFQGNSAPDKSGLPSDRFSAERTGGSVSTLTIQRTQQEDSAVYLCASSPDRYNEQFFGPGTRLTVL.

This rearrangement joins TRBV11-2 to TRBJ2-5; D is undetermined. The CDR3 has 14 residues. The V gene lost 2 bases and the J gene lost 5 bases, with 12 bases spanning the gap. Germline V gene lookup returns CDR1 SGHAT and CDR2 FQNNGV. In nucleotides, the CDR3 is TGTGCCAGCAGCTTAAGCCGTCATGGGGAGACCCAGTACTTC. Its translation is CASSLSRHGETQYF.

This chain uses TRBV7-3 with TRBJ2-3, with TRBD2 matching over 8 bases. Trimming cost V 2 bases and J 6 bases; bases outside gene matches: 1. The CDR3 is 13 amino acids. From germline, CDR1 is SGHTA and CDR2 FQGTGA. CDR3 in amino acids: CASSLQREDTQYF. CDR3 nucleotide sequence: TGTGCCAGCAGCTTACAGCGGGAGGATACGCAGTATTTT.

The rearrangement joins TRBV5-1 to TRBJ2-5; D gene ambiguous. The V and J ends lost 0 bases and 2 bases respectively, with 11 bases between them. From germline, CDR1 is SGHRS and CDR2 YFSETQ. The CDR3 spans 15 residues. The CDR3 region is CASSLAGTEQETQYF. In DNA, the CDR3 is TGCGCCAGCAGCTTGGCTGGTACCGAGCAAGAGACCCAGTACTTC.

The chain recombines TRBV7-2 with TRBJ2-7, with 7 bases matching TRBD1. Unmatched junction bases numbered 6, after V lost 1 base and J lost 6 bases. CDR3 length: 14 amino acids. Looked up from germline, CDR1 is SGHTA and CDR2 is FQGNSA. The CDR3 DNA reads TGTGCCAGCAGCTTAGTTAATAAGGGGGCCGAGCAGTACTTC. Its translation is CASSLVNKGAEQYF.

The chain recombines TRBV28 with TRBJ2-5; 12 bases line up with TRBD2. Germline V gene sequence: CDR1 MDHEN, CDR2 SYDVKM. Trimming took 5 bases from V and 5 from J; bases not matched to a gene: 9. The CDR3 length is 16 residues. The CDR3 coding sequence is TGTGCCAGCAGTCCCCTGACTAGCGGGAGAAGTGAGACCCAGTACTTC. This sequence encodes CASSPLTSGRSETQYF. The full variable domain, completed using reference TRBV28 and TRBJ2-5, is DVKVTQSSRYLVKRTGEKVFLECVQDMDHENMFWYRQDPGLGLRLIYFSYDVKMKEKGDIPEGYSVSREKKERFSLILESASTNQTSMYLCASSPLTSGRSETQYFGPGTRLLVL.

The rearrangement links TRBV11-3 to TRBJ2-1, with 11 bases lining up with TRBD2. Germline values: CDR1 SGHNT, CDR2 YENEEA. V trimming: 1 base; J trimming: 13 bases; junction bases outside the gene matches: 6. The CDR3 runs 14 residues. As DNA, the CDR3 is TGTGCCAGCAGCTTAGTCGCGACTAGCGGGGTCCAGTTCTTC. It codes for CASSLVATSGVQFF.

The chain uses TRBV5-1 and TRBJ2-3; D perhaps matches TRBD2 (6 bases). Germline lookup yields CDR1 SGHRS and CDR2 YFSETQ. The CDR3 spans 15 residues. V lost 4 bases and J lost 3, with 15 bases in between. DNA of the CDR3: TGCGCCAGCAGCCCGGGGGAGGTAGGGACAGATACGCAGTATTTT. As protein: CASSPGEVGTDTQYF. The full variable domain, completed using reference TRBV5-1 and TRBJ2-3, is KAGVTQTPRYLIKTRGQQVTLSCSPISGHRSVSWYQQTPGQGLQFLFEYFSETQRNKGNFPGRFSGRQFSNSRSEMNVSTLELGDSALYLCASSPGEVGTDTQYFGPGTRLTVL.

This chain connects TRBV27 to TRBJ1-3; no definite D call. V was trimmed by 0 bases and J by 2 bases, leaving 11 bases between them. Germline V CDR1 and CDR2: MNHEY, SMNVEV (reference sequence). The CDR3 is made up of 16 amino acids. The CDR3 here is CASSLSTGIPGNTIYF. CDR3 nucleotides: TGTGCCAGCAGTTTATCAACGGGAATCCCTGGAAACACCATATATTTT.

The CDR3 nucleotides are TGCGCCAGCAGCACCGGACTAGCGGACTACGAGCAGTACTTC. Its protein is CASSTGLADYEQYF. This chain uses TRBV5-1 with TRBJ2-7, with 10 bases lining up with TRBD2. Germline-derived CDR1 and CDR2 are SGHRS and YFSETQ. CDR3 length: 14 amino acids. J gave up 3 bases and V 4 bases, and 4 bases lay outside the gene matches.

This clone has a handful of counts. The chain employs TRBV27 and TRBJ2-7, with 7 bases matching TRBD1. Trimming took 5 bases from V and 4 from J; bases not matched to a gene: 11. Germline V gives CDR1 MNHEY, CDR2 SMNVEV (reference sequence). The CDR3 spans 15 residues. The CDR3 sequence is CASSRQYRGGYEQYF. The CDR3 DNA reads TGTGCCAGCAGTCGCCAATACAGGGGTGGGTACGAGCAGTACTTC.

CDR3 sequence: CASSQGLNSPLHF. CDR3 nucleotides: TGTGCCAGCAGCCAGGGGTTAAATTCACCCCTCCACTTT. The gene calls are TRBV11-2 and TRBJ1-6; D might be TRBD1 (6 bases). Per the germline V gene, CDR1 is SGHAT and CDR2 is FQNNGV. V lost 5 bases and J 7 bases, leaving 9 bases between the germline ends. The CDR3 runs to 13 residues.

This clone was recorded a few times. The chain links TRBV6-5 to TRBJ1-3; the D is unclear. V shed 6 bases and J shed 0 bases, with 12 bases lying between them. The CDR3 is 15 residues long. CDR1 MNHEY and CDR2 SVGAGI come from the germline V gene. DNA of the CDR3: TGTGCCAGCAGCTCAAGACTGATCTCTGGAAACACCATATATTTT. It translates to CASSSRLISGNTIYF.

DNA of the CDR3: TGCGCCAGCAGCCAAGATCCTTCTTCCAGGGACACTGAAGCTTTCTTT. It specifies CASSQDPSSRDTEAFF. The genes are TRBV4-3 and TRBJ1-1, with a tentative D call TRBD1 (5 bases). Germline assignment: CDR1 LGHNA and CDR2 YSLEER. This CDR3 has 16 amino acids. V was clipped by 0 bases and J by 3 bases, with 14 bases between them.

This sequence joins TRBV7-9 and TRBJ2-3; 10 nucleotides match TRBD1. There are 15 residues in the CDR3. V gave up 5 bases and J gave up 6 bases; unmatched junction bases: 8. Germline CDR1 and CDR2: SEHNR and FQNEAQ (reference sequence). CDR3 coding DNA: TGTGCCAGCAGCAAAGACAGGGGGCTAGGGGATACGCAGTATTTT. It specifies CASSKDRGLGDTQYF.

The V gene is TRBV2, the J gene TRBJ1-5; maybe TRBD1 (6 bases). The CDR3 extends over 14 amino acids. Germline CDR1 SNHLY, CDR2 FYNNEI. V was clipped by 4 bases and J by 2 bases, with 9 bases between them. The CDR3 coding sequence is TGTGCCAGCAGTGGACAGGTCCGCAATCAGCCCCAGCATTTT. This encodes CASSGQVRNQPQHF.

This clone occurred once. The rearrangement links TRBV10-2 to TRBJ2-1; maybe TRBD2 (6 bases). This CDR3 is built from 11 residues. Germline V gives CDR1 WSHSY, CDR2 SAAADI. As DNA, the CDR3 is TGCGGCGGCGGGGATGGCGATGAGCAGTTCTTC. Amino acid sequence: CGGGDGDEQFF.

The V gene is TRBV7-8, the J gene TRBJ1-6; 8 nucleotides line up with TRBD1. This CDR3 has 16 amino acids. V shed 0 bases, J shed 8 bases, and the junction held 6 bases outside the gene matches. CDR1 is SGHVS and CDR2 is FQNEAQ in the germline V gene. CDR3 nucleotide sequence: TGTGCCAGCAGCTTAGCTTCCGGGACAGGATATTCACCCCTCCACTTT. Its translation is CASSLASGTGYSPLHF.

The chain joins TRBV5-1 to TRBJ2-7; D call uncertain. Deletions cut 0 bases from V and 5 bases from J, with 9 bases between. CDR1 SGHRS and CDR2 YFSETQ come from the germline V gene. The CDR3 covers 13 residues. Written as DNA, the CDR3 is TGCGCCAGCAGCTTGGGAGGCCGGGACGAGCAGTACTTC. This codes for CASSLGGRDEQYF.

V and J are TRBV28 and TRBJ2-7; D is tentatively TRBD1 or TRBD2 (7 bases each). CDR1 and CDR2 (germline): MDHEN, SYDVKM. The CDR3 is 14 residues long. V shed 7 bases and J shed 5 bases, with 18 bases lying between them. For the CDR3, the DNA is TGTGCCAGCACGGGGGGATACAGGGGCAACGAGCAGTACTTC. Its translation: CASTGGYRGNEQYF.

V gene TRBV6-6 combines with J gene TRBJ2-2; D is uncertain. The ends were cut back, 8 bases at V and 8 bases at J, with 12 bases in the middle. The CDR3 length is 12 residues. Germline V CDR1 and CDR2: MNHNY, SVGAGI (reference sequence). In DNA, the CDR3 is TGTGCCAGCGGACCGTTGGCAGGGGAGCTGTTTTTT. Amino acid sequence: CASGPLAGELFF.

This chain connects TRBV7-3 to TRBJ1-1, with D tentatively TRBD1 (6 bases). Trimming removed 7 bases at V and 1 base at J, with 10 bases between. There are 13 residues in the CDR3. Germline V lookup: CDR1 SGHTA, CDR2 FQGTGA. CDR3 DNA: TGTGCCAGCAACTCACAGGGGAACACTGAAGCTTTCTTT. It is translated as CASNSQGNTEAFF.

The chain couples TRBV18 to TRBJ2-3; D is uncertain. Germline CDR1 KGHSH, CDR2 LQKENI. Between the trimmed V and J ends, which lost 3 bases and 2 bases, there was a span of 9 bases. The CDR3 contains 14 residues. The DNA for the CDR3 is TGTGCCAGCTCACCCTCGGACCCCACAGATACGCAGTATTTT. Translated: CASSPSDPTDTQYF. Combining the CDR3 with reference TRBV18 and TRBJ2-3 gives the whole variable domain NAGVMQNPRHLVRRRGQEARLRCSPMKGHSHVYWYRQLPEEGLKFMVYLQKENIIDESGMPKERFSAEFPKEGPSILRIQQVVRGDSAAYFCASSPSDPTDTQYFGPGTRLTVL.

The chain recombines TRBV5-6 with TRBJ2-2; D remains ambiguous. In germline, CDR1 is SGHDT, CDR2 YYEEEE. The CDR3 runs 14 residues. V shed 4 bases and J shed 6 bases, with 13 bases lying between them. The CDR3: CASSRAGRAGELFF. The DNA for the CDR3 is TGTGCCAGCAGCAGGGCAGGTCGCGCCGGGGAGCTGTTTTTT.

The chain is built from TRBV7-2 and TRBJ2-7; tentatively, D is TRBD1 (6 bases). The CDR3 totals 15 residues. The germline V and J ends were trimmed by 2 bases and 2 bases, with 13 bases remaining between them. Germline V gene lookup returns CDR1 SGHTA and CDR2 FQGNSA. In nucleotides, the CDR3 is TGTGCCAGCAGCTTATCTTTTGGGACAACCTACGAGCAGTACTTC. It specifies CASSLSFGTTYEQYF.